This T cell receptor (beta chain) stems from a study of TIL therapy for anti-PD-1-resistant metastatic lung cancer. Time point reported: pre-treatment sample, taken before nivolumab and TIL therapy. Adults with stage 4 NSCLC were enrolled in a phase I trial. This was the immunoSEQ v3 assay. Sequencing used immunoSEQ multiplex PCR; TCRdb keeps in-frame clones, though not all of them. The sample has 55,000 to 65,000 clones; approximately 69% are singletons. The CDR3 sequence is 14 residues long. The ends were cut back, 2 bases at V and 1 base at J, with 9 bases in the middle. Germline lookup yields CDR1 SGHNT and CDR2 YENEEA.

The specimen was blood, collected at baseline. The source is a person between 25 and 79 years old with non-small cell lung cancer. V gene TRBV11-3 combines with J gene TRBJ2-7; possible D gene TRBD1, 5 bases. CDR3: CASSLRGESYEQYF. The CDR3, as DNA: TGTGCCAGCAGCTTAAGGGGCGAATCCTACGAGCAGTACTTC.